The TCR beta chain described here comes from a study of cytotoxic CD8 clonotypes in ibrutinib-treated CLL. Regarding the study as a whole: Researchers report that baseline clonality outpaced age-matched healthy donors and tracked circulating CD8+ T-cell counts.

Comment on this clone: Antigen specificity is unknown.

Sequenced by immunoSEQ multiplex PCR; TCRdb stores in-frame clones only, minus some. The profile shows 150,000 or so clones, more than 65% of them singletons. The CDR3 totals 14 residues. Trimming took 7 bases from V and 2 from J, leaving 13 bases between them. Germline-derived CDR1 and CDR2 are SGHTA and FQGNSA. Here the sequenced sample was PBMCs, taken after 12 months of ibrutinib treatment. V and J are TRBV7-2 and TRBJ2-3, with no clear D. The source of this sequence is a human donor with chronic lymphocytic leukemia. The CDR3 region is CASTPGPNTDTQYF. DNA of the CDR3: TGTGCCAGCACCCCCGGACCCAACACAGATACGCAGTATTTT.